There are a few counts of the clone carrying this T cell receptor beta chain. No antigen is known for it. TCR alpha and TCR beta cDNA libraries with sample barcodes and UMIs came from 5'RACE using constant-segment primers. TCRdb recomputed calls from the 5' RACE reads with MiXCR, one row per CDR3 protein. The table includes 150,000 to 200,000 distinct CDR3 sequences, roughly 11% detected once. This entry is derived from a study of T-cell memory formation after mild COVID-19. Overall study: Clusters of TCRs were largely donor specific. Findings and limits, study-wide: Cross-reactive memory seemingly joined, as some responding clones were found in pre-infection memory. Clones shrinking from day 15 to 85 showed even CD4/CD8 mixes; later expanders tilted CD4+.

This CDR3 is 11 amino acids long. The germline V gene encodes CDR1 SGHTA and CDR2 FQGNSA. V gave up 5 bases and J gave up 11 bases, with 12 bases separating them. Sequencing used PBMCs or a T cell subset sorted from them (not recorded which). The sequence came from a man between 18 and 35 years old who had mild COVID-19 (a few samples of this study predate the infection). Cell type and time point are not known. The gene calls are TRBV7-2 and TRBJ1-1; D ambiguous. CDR3 sequence reads: CASSPPERAFF. The DNA for the CDR3 is TGTGCCAGCAGCCCCCCGGAGAGGGCTTTCTTT.